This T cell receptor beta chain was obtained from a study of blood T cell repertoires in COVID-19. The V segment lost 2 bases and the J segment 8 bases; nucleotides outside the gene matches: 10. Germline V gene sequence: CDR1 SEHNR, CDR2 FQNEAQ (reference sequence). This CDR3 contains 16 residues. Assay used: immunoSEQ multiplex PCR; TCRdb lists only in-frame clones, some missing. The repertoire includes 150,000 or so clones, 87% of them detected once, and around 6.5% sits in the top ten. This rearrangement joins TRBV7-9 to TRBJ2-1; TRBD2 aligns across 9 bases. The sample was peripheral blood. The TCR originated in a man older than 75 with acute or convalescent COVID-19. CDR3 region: CASSLFGSGRRHEQFF. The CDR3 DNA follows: TGTGCCAGCAGCTTATTTGGTAGCGGGAGACGGCATGAGCAGTTCTTC.